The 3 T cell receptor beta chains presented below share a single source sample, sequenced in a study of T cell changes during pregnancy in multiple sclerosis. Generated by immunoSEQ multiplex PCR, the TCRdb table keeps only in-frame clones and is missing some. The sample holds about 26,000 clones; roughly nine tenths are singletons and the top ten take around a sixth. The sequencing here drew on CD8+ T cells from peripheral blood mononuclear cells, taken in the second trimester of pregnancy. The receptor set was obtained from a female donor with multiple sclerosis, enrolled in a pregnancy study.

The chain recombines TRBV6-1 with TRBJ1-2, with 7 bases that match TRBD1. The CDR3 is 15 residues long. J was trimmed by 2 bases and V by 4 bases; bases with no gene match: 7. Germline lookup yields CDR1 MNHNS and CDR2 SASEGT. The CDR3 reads CASSALGQINYGYTF. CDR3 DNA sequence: TGTGCCAGCAGTGCCCTGGGACAGATCAACTATGGCTACACCTTC.

For the CDR3, the DNA is TGTGCCAGCAGTCCCGGGACTAGCGGGACCTACGAGCAGTACTTC. Protein sequence: CASSPGTSGTYEQYF. This sequence joins TRBV27 and TRBJ2-7, with 13 bases lining up with TRBD2. This CDR3 is 15 amino acids long. The ends lost 5 bases at V and 2 bases at J; junction bases unmatched: 3. Germline lookup yields CDR1 MNHEY and CDR2 SMNVEV (reference sequence).

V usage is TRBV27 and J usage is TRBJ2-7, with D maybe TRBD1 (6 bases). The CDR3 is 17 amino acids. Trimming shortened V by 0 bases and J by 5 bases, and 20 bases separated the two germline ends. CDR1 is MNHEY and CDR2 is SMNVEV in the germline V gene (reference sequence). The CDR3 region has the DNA TGTGCCAGCAGTTTATCTGGATTCCAGGGGAACAATGACGAGCAGTACTTC. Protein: CASSLSGFQGNNDEQYF.